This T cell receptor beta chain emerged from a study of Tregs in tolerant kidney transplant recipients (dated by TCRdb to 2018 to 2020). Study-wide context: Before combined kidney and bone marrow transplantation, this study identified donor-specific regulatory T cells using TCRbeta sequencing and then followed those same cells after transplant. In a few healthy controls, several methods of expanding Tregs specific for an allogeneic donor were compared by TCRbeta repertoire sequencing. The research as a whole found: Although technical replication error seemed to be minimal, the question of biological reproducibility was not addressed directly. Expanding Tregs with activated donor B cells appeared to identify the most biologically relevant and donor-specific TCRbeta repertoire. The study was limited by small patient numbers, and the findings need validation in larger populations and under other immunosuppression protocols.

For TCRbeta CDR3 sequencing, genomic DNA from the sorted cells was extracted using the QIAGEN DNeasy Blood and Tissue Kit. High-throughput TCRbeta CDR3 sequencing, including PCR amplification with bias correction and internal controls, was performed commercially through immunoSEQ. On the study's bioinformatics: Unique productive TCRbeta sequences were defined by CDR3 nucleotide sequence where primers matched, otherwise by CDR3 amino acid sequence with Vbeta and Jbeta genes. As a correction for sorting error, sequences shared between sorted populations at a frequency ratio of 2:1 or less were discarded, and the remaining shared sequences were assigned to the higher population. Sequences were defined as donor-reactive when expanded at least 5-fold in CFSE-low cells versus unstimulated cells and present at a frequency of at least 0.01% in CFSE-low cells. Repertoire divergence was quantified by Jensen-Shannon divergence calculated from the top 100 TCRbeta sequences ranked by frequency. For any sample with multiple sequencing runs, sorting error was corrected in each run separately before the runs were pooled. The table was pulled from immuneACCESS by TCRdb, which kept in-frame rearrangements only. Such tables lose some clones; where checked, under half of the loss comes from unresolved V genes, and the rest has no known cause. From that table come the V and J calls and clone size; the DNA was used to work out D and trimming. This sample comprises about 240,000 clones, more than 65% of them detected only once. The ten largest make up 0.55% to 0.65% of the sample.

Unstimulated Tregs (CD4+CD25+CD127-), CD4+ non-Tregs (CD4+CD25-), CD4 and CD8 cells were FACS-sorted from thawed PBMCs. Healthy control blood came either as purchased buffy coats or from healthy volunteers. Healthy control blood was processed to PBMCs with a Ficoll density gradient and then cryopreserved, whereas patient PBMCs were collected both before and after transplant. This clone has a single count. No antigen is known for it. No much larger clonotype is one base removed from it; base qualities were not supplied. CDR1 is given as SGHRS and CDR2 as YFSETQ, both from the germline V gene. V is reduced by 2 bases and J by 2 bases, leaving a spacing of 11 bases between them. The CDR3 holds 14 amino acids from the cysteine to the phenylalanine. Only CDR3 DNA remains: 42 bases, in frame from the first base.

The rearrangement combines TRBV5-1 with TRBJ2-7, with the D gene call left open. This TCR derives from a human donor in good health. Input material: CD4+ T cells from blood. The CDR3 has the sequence CASSLNRAPYEQYF. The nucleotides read TGCGCCAGCAGCTTAAACCGGGCCCCCTACGAGCAGTACTTC.